These 20 T cell receptor beta chains were sequenced from one sample in a study of T cell responses to AZD1222 COVID-19 vaccine. Data came from immunoSEQ multiplex PCR; TCRdb stores just in-frame clones and leaves some out. The sample consists of around 140,000 clones, approximately 90% of them appearing once. The sequenced sample was peripheral blood, obtained 28 days after the second AZD1222 dose. Receptors originate from an adult who received the AZD1222 COVID-19 vaccine.

V gene TRBV7-2 combines with J gene TRBJ2-2; 8 nucleotides agree with TRBD2. With V trimmed by 3 bases and J by 1 base, 7 bases remained unmatched. CDR1 is SGHTA and CDR2 is FQGNSA in the germline V gene. This CDR3 has 17 amino acids. The CDR3 nucleotides read TGTGCCAGCAGCTTGGGGATAAGCGGGGGGAACACCGGGGAGCTGTTTTTT. Its translation: CASSLGISGGNTGELFF.

This chain connects TRBV5-1 to TRBJ2-5; D perhaps matches TRBD2 (5 bases). V shed 4 bases and J shed 5 bases, with 15 bases lying between them. The CDR3 is made up of 14 amino acids. Germline CDR1 is SGHRS and CDR2 is YFSETQ. CDR3 amino acids: CASSPTEVGETQYF. The DNA of the CDR3 is TGCGCCAGCAGCCCCACGGAGGTTGGGGAGACCCAGTACTTC.

The V and J genes are TRBV27 and TRBJ1-5; 8 nucleotides match TRBD1. The CDR3 runs 14 residues. The germline V gene has CDR1 MNHEY and CDR2 SMNVEV (reference sequence). J gave up 6 bases and V 5 bases, and 6 bases lay outside the gene matches. The CDR3 region has the DNA TGTGCCAGCAGTCGGACAGGGTGGGGTCAGCCCCAGCATTTT. Protein: CASSRTGWGQPQHF.

This chain uses TRBV4-3 with TRBJ1-1, with TRBD1 as a possible D gene (5 bases). Trimming stripped 2 bases from V and 0 bases from J, with 13 bases between. This CDR3 spans 16 amino acids. CDR1 and CDR2 (germline): LGHNA, YSLEER. CDR3 nucleotides: TGCGCCAGCAGCCAACCGGGCGCAGGGATGAACACTGAAGCTTTCTTT. The encoded protein is CASSQPGAGMNTEAFF.

The count of this clone is one. This sequence joins TRBV3-1 (or the pseudogene TRBV3-2) and TRBJ1-1, with D possibly being TRBD1 (5 bases). Between the trimmed V and J ends, which lost 4 bases and 4 bases, there was a span of 16 bases. The germline V gene encodes CDR1 LGHDT and CDR2 YNNKEL (reference sequence). The CDR3 covers 15 residues. As DNA, the CDR3 is TGTGCCAGCAGCCCCCCTGGGGCAGTCATCACTGAAGCTTTCTTT. It specifies CASSPPGAVITEAFF.

The V call is TRBV5-1, the J call TRBJ1-6; D not certain. The CDR3 length is 14 residues. Germline-derived CDR1 and CDR2 are SGHRS and YFSETQ. Trimming removed 1 base from V and 8 bases from J, with 10 bases in between. CDR3 nucleotide sequence: TGCGCCAGCAGCTTGAGTCGTTCGGATTCACCCCTCCACTTT. Translation: CASSLSRSDSPLHF.

The chain is built from TRBV5-1 and TRBJ1-3; 7 bases match TRBD1. Germline V gives CDR1 SGHRS, CDR2 YFSETQ. This CDR3 comprises 15 residues. The junction had 2 bases not matched to a gene; V was cut back by 2 bases and J by 0 bases. Here the CDR3 DNA reads TGCGCCAGCAGCTTTGGACAGGACTCTGGAAACACCATATATTTT. This sequence encodes CASSFGQDSGNTIYF.

This clone appeared a few times. V gene TRBV18 combines with J gene TRBJ1-1, with TRBD1 matching over 8 bases. V lost 5 bases, J lost 1 base, and 3 bases stayed unmatched. This CDR3 has 14 residues. The germline CDR1 and CDR2 sequences are KGHSH and LQKENI. The CDR3 bases are TGTGCCAGCTCAGTGACAGGGGAGAACACTGAAGCTTTCTTT. It specifies CASSVTGENTEAFF.

The V call is TRBV28, the J call TRBJ2-5; D is perhaps TRBD1 (5 bases). The CDR3 loop spans 15 amino acids. V was clipped by 7 bases and J by 3 bases, with 18 bases between them. Germline values: CDR1 MDHEN, CDR2 SYDVKM. In nucleotides, the CDR3 is TGTGCCAGCAAACCCGGGTGGGGCCGGGAAGAGACCCAGTACTTC. It translates to CASKPGWGREETQYF.

The V call is TRBV27, the J call TRBJ2-1; TRBD2 aligns across 10 bases. Germline CDR1 and CDR2: MNHEY and SMNVEV (reference sequence). The junction had 3 bases not matched to a gene; V was cut back by 1 base and J by 6 bases. CDR3 length equals 15 residues. The DNA for the CDR3 is TGTGCCAGCAGTTTATTTCCTAGCGGGAGCAATGAGCAGTTCTTC. Translating gives CASSLFPSGSNEQFF.

The rearrangement joins TRBV30 to TRBJ1-5; a possible D gene is TRBD1 (5 bases). The CDR3 has 15 amino acids. In germline, CDR1 is GTSNPN, CDR2 SVGIG (reference sequence). V gave up 4 bases and J gave up 4 bases, with 17 bases separating them. CDR3 DNA sequence: TGTGCCTGGAAGATGCCGGGACGGATTAATCAGCCCCAGCATTTT. Amino acid sequence: CAWKMPGRINQPQHF.

This rearrangement joins TRBV7-9 to TRBJ2-2, with TRBD2 as a possible D gene (6 bases). This CDR3 is built from 16 residues. The germline V gene encodes CDR1 SEHNR and CDR2 FQNEAQ (reference sequence). Trimming removed 5 bases from V and 4 bases from J, with 17 bases in between. The CDR3: CASSPPRGRGTGELFF. In nucleotides, the CDR3 is TGTGCCAGCAGCCCGCCGCGGGGAAGGGGCACCGGGGAGCTGTTTTTT.

The chain has TRBV6-5 and TRBJ1-2; maybe TRBD1 (5 bases). The CDR3 loop spans 13 amino acids. The V gene lost 8 bases and the J gene lost 7 bases, with 17 bases spanning the gap. Germline V lookup: CDR1 MNHEY, CDR2 SVGAGI. CDR3: CASGRDRLIGYTF. The CDR3 region has the DNA TGTGCCAGCGGACGGGACCGGCTTATTGGCTACACCTTC.

The chain is built from TRBV28 and TRBJ1-5, with 8 bases lining up with TRBD1. The CDR3 covers 14 residues. From germline, CDR1 is MDHEN and CDR2 SYDVKM. V lost 5 bases and J lost 5; bases outside the gene matches: 5. In DNA, the CDR3 is TGTGCCAGCAGTAATGGACAGGGCGATCAGCCCCAGCATTTT. Translating gives CASSNGQGDQPQHF.

This clone was seen just once. This chain joins TRBV28 and TRBJ2-1; D possibly corresponds to TRBD2 (6 bases). There are 11 residues in the CDR3. Trimming shortened V by 6 bases and J by 12 bases, and 12 bases separated the two germline ends. CDR1 and CDR2 (germline): MDHEN, SYDVKM. This chain's CDR3 is CASRYLSGQFF. The CDR3 nucleotides are TGTGCCAGCAGGTACCTTAGCGGGCAGTTCTTC.

This clone was counted once. J is TRBJ2-1 and V is TRBV6-1, with 13 bases lining up with TRBD2. The V gene end was trimmed by 0 bases and the J gene end by 13 bases; junction bases not matched to a gene: 6. The CDR3 extends over 15 amino acids. The germline gives CDR1 MNHNS, CDR2 SASEGT. CDR3: CASSEARTSGSSQFF. The CDR3, as DNA: TGTGCCAGCAGTGAAGCCAGGACTAGCGGGAGCTCACAGTTCTTC.

The V call is TRBV28, the J call TRBJ2-1; TRBD1 might be the D (6 bases). The CDR3 is 14 residues long. The germline V and J ends were trimmed by 5 bases and 5 bases, with 13 bases remaining between them. Germline V gene sequence: CDR1 MDHEN, CDR2 SYDVKM. CDR3 loop: CASSTPGQNNEQFF. CDR3 coding DNA: TGTGCCAGCAGTACCCCGGGACAAAACAATGAGCAGTTCTTC.

This clone was counted between two and nine times. The chain employs TRBV7-3 and TRBJ2-7, with D possibly matching TRBD2 (6 bases). Per the germline V gene, CDR1 is SGHTA and CDR2 is FQGTGA. The V gene lost 5 bases and the J gene lost 4 bases, with 24 bases spanning the gap. The CDR3 runs 17 residues. DNA of the CDR3: TGTGCCAGCAGCCCCTCGCCGCCGGGACTCAGGACGTACGAGCAGTACTTC. Translation gives CASSPSPPGLRTYEQYF.

This chain's CDR3 is CASSRYQEDLNEKLFF. As DNA, the CDR3 is TGTGCCAGCTCACGTTACCAGGAGGACCTTAATGAAAAACTGTTTTTT. This chain links TRBV18 with TRBJ1-4; D unresolved. The CDR3 sequence is 16 residues long. V was trimmed by 4 bases and J by 4 bases, leaving 16 bases between them. The V gene's germline CDR1 is KGHSH and CDR2 LQKENI. Filled out from reference TRBV18 and TRBJ1-4, the complete variable domain reads NAGVMQNPRHLVRRRGQEARLRCSPMKGHSHVYWYRQLPEEGLKFMVYLQKENIIDESGMPKERFSAEFPKEGPSILRIQQVVRGDSAAYFCASSRYQEDLNEKLFFGSGTQLSVL.

The chain employs TRBV7-2 and TRBJ2-3; 10 positions match TRBD2. The CDR3 loop spans 16 amino acids. The germline V gene encodes CDR1 SGHTA and CDR2 FQGNSA. V was clipped by 2 bases and J by 3 bases; unmatched bases: 5. The CDR3 DNA is TGTGCCAGCAGCTTACCTAGCGGGAGTTGGACAGATACGCAGTATTTT. This sequence encodes CASSLPSGSWTDTQYF.